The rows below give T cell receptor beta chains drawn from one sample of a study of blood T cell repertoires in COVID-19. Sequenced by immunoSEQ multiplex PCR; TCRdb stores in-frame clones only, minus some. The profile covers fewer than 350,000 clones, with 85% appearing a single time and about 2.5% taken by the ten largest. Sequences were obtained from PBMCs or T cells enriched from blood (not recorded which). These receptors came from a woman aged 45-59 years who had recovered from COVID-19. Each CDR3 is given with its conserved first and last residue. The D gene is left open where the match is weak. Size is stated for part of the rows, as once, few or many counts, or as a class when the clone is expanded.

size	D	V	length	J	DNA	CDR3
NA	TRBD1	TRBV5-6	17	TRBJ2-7	TGTGCCAGCAGCGCGATACCGGGACAGGGCACGTCCTACGAGCAGTACTTC	CASSAIPGQGTSYEQYF
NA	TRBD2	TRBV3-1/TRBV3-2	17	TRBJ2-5	TGTGCCAGCAGCCGGAACTTAGCGGGAAGAGTCCAAGAGACCCAGTACTTC	CASSRNLAGRVQETQYF
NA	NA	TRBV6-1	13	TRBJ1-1	TGTGCCAGCAGGGAAACGGGTGAGGGTAAAGCTTTCTTT	CASRETGEGKAFF
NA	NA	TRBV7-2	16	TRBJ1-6	TGTGCCAGCAGTTATTCGGCGGGCACGAGGAATTCACCCCTCCACTTT	CASSYSAGTRNSPLHF
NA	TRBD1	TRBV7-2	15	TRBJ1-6	TGTGCCAGCAGCTTTACCGGGACAGCTAATTCACCCCTCCACTTT	CASSFTGTANSPLHF
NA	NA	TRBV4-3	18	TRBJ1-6	TGCGCCAGCAGCCAAGATCTTTCGACGGGCTCCTATAATTCACCCCTCCACTTT	CASSQDLSTGSYNSPLHF
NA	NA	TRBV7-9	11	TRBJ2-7	TGTGCCAGCACGTTCTCGGGGGAGCAGTACTTC	CASTFSGEQYF
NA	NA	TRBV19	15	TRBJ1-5	TGTGCCAGCAACTCAGCGGGGGGGTACAATCAGCCCCAGCATTTT	CASNSAGGYNQPQHF
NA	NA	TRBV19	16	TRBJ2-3	TGTGCCAGTAGTATAGGGATGGCAGGACTCACAGATACGCAGTATTTT	CASSIGMAGLTDTQYF
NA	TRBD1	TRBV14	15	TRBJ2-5	TGTGCCAGCAGCCTGTGGACAGGGAGGCAAGAGACCCAGTACTTC	CASSLWTGRQETQYF
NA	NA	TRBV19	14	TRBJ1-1	TGTGCCAGTAGCCCACAGGCGATGAACACTGAAGCTTTCTTT	CASSPQAMNTEAFF
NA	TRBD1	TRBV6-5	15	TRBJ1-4	TGTGCCAGCAGTAGCCGGACAGGGGATCGCGAAAAACTGTTTTTT	CASSSRTGDREKLFF
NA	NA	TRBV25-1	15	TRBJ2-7	TGTGCCAGCAGTAACGGGCGGGACCACCCATACGAGCAGTACTTC	CASSNGRDHPYEQYF
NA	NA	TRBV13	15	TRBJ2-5	TGTGCCAGCAGCAGATGGAGGACGGGCGGAGAGACCCAGTACTTC	CASSRWRTGGETQYF
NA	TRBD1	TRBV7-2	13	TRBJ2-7	TGTGCCAGCAGCTCGACAGGGGGCGACGAGCAGTACTTC	CASSSTGGDEQYF
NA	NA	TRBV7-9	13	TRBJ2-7	TGTGCCAGCAGCTTAAGTTCGCGTTACGAGCAGTACTTC	CASSLSSRYEQYF
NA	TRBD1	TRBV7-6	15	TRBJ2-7	TGTGCCAGCAGTTTGACCGGACAGGGATCCTACGAGCAGTACTTC	CASSLTGQGSYEQYF
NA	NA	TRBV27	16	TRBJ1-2	TGTGCCAGCAGTTTCTGGCAGGGGAAGTCTAACTATGGCTACACCTTC	CASSFWQGKSNYGYTF
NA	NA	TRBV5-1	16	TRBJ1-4	TGCGCCAGCAGCTTGGTGGCGGGGAGGGCTAATGAAAAACTGTTTTTT	CASSLVAGRANEKLFF
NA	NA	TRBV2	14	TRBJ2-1	TGTGCCAGCAGTGAACAGGGCTCCTACAATGAGCAGTTCTTC	CASSEQGSYNEQFF
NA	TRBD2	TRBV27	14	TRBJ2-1	TGTGCCAGCAGTTTTGAACTAGCGCATAATGAGCAGTTCTTC	CASSFELAHNEQFF
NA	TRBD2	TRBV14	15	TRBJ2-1	TGTGCCAGCAGCCAGTCTAGCGGGAGCTTCAATGAGCAGTTCTTC	CASSQSSGSFNEQFF
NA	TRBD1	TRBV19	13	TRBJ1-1	TGTGCCAGTAGTTCACAGGGGGCCACTGAAGCTTTCTTT	CASSSQGATEAFF
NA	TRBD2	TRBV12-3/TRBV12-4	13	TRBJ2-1	TGTGCCAGCAAAGCGGGGGGGTCTAGTGAGCAGTTCTTC	CASKAGGSSEQFF
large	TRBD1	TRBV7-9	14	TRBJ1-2	TGTGCCAGCAGCCCGGACAGGGCCTACTATGGCTACACCTTC	CASSPDRAYYGYTF
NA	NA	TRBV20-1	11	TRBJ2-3	TGCAGTGCTAGTCCCGAGGATACGCAGTATTTT	CSASPEDTQYF
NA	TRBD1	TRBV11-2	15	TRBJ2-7	TGTGCCAGCAGCCAATTCCGGGACAGGGGCCTAAGGCAGTACTTC	CASSQFRDRGLRQYF
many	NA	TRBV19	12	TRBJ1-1	TGTGCCGTTAAAACAGGCGCTACTGAAGCTTTCTTT	CAVKTGATEAFF
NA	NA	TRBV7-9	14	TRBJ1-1	TGTGCCAGCAGCCCGAGGAGGGTCCACACTGAAGCTTTCTTT	CASSPRRVHTEAFF
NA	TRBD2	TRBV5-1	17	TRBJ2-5	TGCGCCAGCAGCCTAACGGGGGGGACCGCCAAGCAAGAGACCCAGTACTTC	CASSLTGGTAKQETQYF
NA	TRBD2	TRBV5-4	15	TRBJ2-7	TGTGCCAGCAGCTTTACTAGCGGGAGGGCGGGGGAGCAGTACTTC	CASSFTSGRAGEQYF
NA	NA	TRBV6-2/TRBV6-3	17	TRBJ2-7	TGTGCCAGCAGTTCCACACAGGAGCTAAGGGGGAGAGACGAGCAGTACTTC	CASSSTQELRGRDEQYF
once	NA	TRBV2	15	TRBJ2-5	TGTGCCAGCAGTGATTTTGGTCTGAGGGCAGAGACCCAGTACTTC	CASSDFGLRAETQYF
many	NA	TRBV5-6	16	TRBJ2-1	TGTGCCAGCAGCTATGCATCCTCGGGAGTGACAAATGAGCAGTTCTTC	CASSYASSGVTNEQFF
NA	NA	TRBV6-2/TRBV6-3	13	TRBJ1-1	TGTGCCAGCAGTTACCGGGGAAGCACTGAAGCTTTCTTT	CASSYRGSTEAFF
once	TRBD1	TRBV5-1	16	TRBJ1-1	TGCGCCAGCAGCTTGGCTCGGGACAGTTTGAGCACTGAAGCTTTCTTT	CASSLARDSLSTEAFF
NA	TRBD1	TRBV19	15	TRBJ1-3	TGTGCCAGTAGTGCGGGACAGGGGACTGGAAACACCATATATTTT	CASSAGQGTGNTIYF
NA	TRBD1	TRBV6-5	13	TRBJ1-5	TGTGCCAGCAGTAACAGGGGAGTTCAGCCCCAGCATTTT	CASSNRGVQPQHF
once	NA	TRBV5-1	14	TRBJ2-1	TGCGCCAGCAGCTTCCGGGACACATACAATGAGCAGTTCTTC	CASSFRDTYNEQFF
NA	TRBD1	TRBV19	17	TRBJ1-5	TGTGCCAGTAGTACCCAAATGGACAGGGCGGGCAATCAGCCCCAGCATTTT	CASSTQMDRAGNQPQHF
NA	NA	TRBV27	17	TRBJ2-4	TGTGCCAGCAGTTTATCGCCAAGGACGGGGGCCAAAAACATTCAGTACTTC	CASSLSPRTGAKNIQYF
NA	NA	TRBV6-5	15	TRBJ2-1	TGTGCCAGCAGTTACTCGAGTAGGGCGGGGAATGAGCAGTTCTTC	CASSYSSRAGNEQFF
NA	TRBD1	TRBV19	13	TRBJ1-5	TGTGCCAGTAGCGAACAGGGGACGCAGCCCCAGCATTTT	CASSEQGTQPQHF
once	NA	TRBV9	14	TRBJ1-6	TGTGCCAGCAGCGTAGGGAAGGGGCGTTCACCCCTCCACTTT	CASSVGKGRSPLHF
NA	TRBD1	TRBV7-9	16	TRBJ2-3	TGTGCCAGCAGCTCATGGACAGGGGGCATTCCTGGTTCCCAGTATTTT	CASSSWTGGIPGSQYF
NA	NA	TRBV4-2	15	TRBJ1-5	TGTGCCAGCAGCCAACAGGGGAAAGTTGATCAGCCCCAGCATTTT	CASSQQGKVDQPQHF
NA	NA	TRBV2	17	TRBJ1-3	TGTGCCAGCAGTGATGGTAGAGGTCGGGACTCTGGAAACACCATATATTTT	CASSDGRGRDSGNTIYF
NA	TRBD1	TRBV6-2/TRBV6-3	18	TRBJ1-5	TGTGCCAGCAGTTACTCGATGGACAGGGGGGGAGGCAATCAGCCCCAGCATTTT	CASSYSMDRGGGNQPQHF
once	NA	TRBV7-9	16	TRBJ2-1	TGTGCCAGCAGCGCTAGCACTAGCTCACTATACAATGAGCAGTTCTTC	CASSASTSSLYNEQFF
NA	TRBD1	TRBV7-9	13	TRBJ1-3	TGTGCCAGCAGCTTGGGACAGGGAAACACCATATATTTT	CASSLGQGNTIYF
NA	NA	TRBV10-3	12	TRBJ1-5	TGTGCCATAGGACAGTCCAATCAGCCCCAGCATTTT	CAIGQSNQPQHF
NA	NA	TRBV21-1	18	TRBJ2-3	TGTGCCAGCAGCACCATTCTTAAAAAGGACAGGGGGTTTAATACGCAGTATTTT	CASSTILKKDRGFNTQYF
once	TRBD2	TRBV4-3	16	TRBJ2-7	TGCGCCAGCAGCCAAGGGCCCAGCGGGAACTCCTACGAGCAGTACTTC	CASSQGPSGNSYEQYF
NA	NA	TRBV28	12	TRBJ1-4	TGTGCCAGCAGTTTATCTGATGAAAAACTGTTTTTT	CASSLSDEKLFF
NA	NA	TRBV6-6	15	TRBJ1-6	TGTGCCAGCACCGACAGGAGCTCCTATAATTCACCCCTCCACTTT	CASTDRSSYNSPLHF
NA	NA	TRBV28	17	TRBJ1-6	TGTGCCAGCAGGCCATGGGACATTAGCTCCTATAATTCACCCCTCCACTTT	CASRPWDISSYNSPLHF
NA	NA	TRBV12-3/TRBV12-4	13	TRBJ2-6	TGTGCCAGCAGTTTCTCTAGGGCCAACGTCCTGACTTTC	CASSFSRANVLTF
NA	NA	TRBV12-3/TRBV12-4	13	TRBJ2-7	TGTGCCAGCAGTTTGGGGCAGCCATACGAGCAGTACTTC	CASSLGQPYEQYF
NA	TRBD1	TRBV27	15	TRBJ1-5	TGTGCCAGCAGTAAACAGGGGGCGAGCAATCAGCCCCAGCATTTT	CASSKQGASNQPQHF